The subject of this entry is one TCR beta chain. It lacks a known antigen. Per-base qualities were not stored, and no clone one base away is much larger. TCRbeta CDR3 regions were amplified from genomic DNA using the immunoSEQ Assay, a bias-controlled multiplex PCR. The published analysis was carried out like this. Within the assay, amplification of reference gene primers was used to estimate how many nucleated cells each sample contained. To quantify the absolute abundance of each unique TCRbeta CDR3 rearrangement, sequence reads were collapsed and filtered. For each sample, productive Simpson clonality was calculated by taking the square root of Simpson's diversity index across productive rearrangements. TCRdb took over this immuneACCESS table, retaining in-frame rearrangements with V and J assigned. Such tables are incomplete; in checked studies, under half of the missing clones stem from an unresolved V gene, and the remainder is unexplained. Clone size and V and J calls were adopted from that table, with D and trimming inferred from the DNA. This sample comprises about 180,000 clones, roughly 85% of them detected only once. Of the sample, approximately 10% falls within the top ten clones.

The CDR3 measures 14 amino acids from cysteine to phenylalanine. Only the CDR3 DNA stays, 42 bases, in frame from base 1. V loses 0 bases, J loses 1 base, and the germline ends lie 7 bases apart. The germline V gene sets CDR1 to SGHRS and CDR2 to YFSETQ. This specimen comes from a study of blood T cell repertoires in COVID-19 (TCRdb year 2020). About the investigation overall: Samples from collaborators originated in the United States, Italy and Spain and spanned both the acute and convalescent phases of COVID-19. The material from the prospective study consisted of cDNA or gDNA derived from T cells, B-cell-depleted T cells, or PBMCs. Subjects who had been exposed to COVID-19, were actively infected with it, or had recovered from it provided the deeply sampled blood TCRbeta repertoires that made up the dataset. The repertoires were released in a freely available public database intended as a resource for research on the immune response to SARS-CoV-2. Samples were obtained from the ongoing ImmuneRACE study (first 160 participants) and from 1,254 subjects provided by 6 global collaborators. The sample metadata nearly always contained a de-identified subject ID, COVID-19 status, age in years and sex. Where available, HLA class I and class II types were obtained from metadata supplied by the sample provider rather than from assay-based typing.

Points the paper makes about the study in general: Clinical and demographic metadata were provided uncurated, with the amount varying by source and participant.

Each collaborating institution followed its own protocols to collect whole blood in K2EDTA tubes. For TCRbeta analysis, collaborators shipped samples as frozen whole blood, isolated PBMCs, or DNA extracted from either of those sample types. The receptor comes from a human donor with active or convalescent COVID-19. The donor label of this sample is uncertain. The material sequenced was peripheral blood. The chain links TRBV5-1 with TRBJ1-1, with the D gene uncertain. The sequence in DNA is TGCGCCAGCAGCTTGGACCTAAAGAACACTGAAGCTTTCTTT. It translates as CASSLDLKNTEAFF.